Presented here are 25 T cell receptor beta chains from one specimen sequenced in a study of cytomegalovirus exposure and HLA in healthy donors. Generated by immunoSEQ multiplex PCR, the TCRdb table keeps only in-frame clones and is missing some. The data show over 200,000 clones, less than 90% seen once. The material sequenced was PBMCs. These receptors came from a woman younger than 30 in good health and CMV-seronegative.

The chain combines TRBV6-5 with TRBJ2-1, with 13 positions matching TRBD2. The CDR3 has 16 amino acids. Per the germline V gene, CDR1 is MNHEY and CDR2 is SVGAGI. Losses at the gene ends were 1 base for V and 7 bases for J; bases not matched to a gene: 4. The CDR3 bases are TGTGCCAGCAGTTACTTCGGACTAGCGGGGGTTAATGAGCAGTTCTTC. Amino acid sequence: CASSYFGLAGVNEQFF.

This rearrangement joins TRBV11-2 to TRBJ2-7; 10 bases fit TRBD1. The CDR3 totals 16 residues. CDR1 SGHAT and CDR2 FQNNGV come from the germline V gene. With V trimmed by 5 bases and J by 4 bases, 11 bases remained unmatched. CDR3 in DNA: TGTGCCAGCAGCCACAAGAAGGGACAGGGGAGGTACGAGCAGTACTTC. This codes for CASSHKKGQGRYEQYF.

The table lists this clone with a few counts. The chain is built from TRBV25-1 and TRBJ2-1; D not certain. CDR3 length: 11 residues. CDR1 is MGHDK and CDR2 is SYGVNS in the germline V gene. Trimming left V 1 base short and J 8 bases short, with 3 bases between. CDR3 nucleotide sequence: TGTGCCAGCAGTGAATTTTATGAGCAGTTCTTC. It yields the protein CASSEFYEQFF.

Note on this clone: The junction shows a germline mismatch at one end, possibly a read error. V gene TRBV7-7 combines with J gene TRBJ2-5; no firm D call. The CDR3 length is 13 residues. Germline V lookup: CDR1 SSHAT, CDR2 FNYEAQ (reference sequence). The CDR3 sequence is CASSLSPKSLQYF. CDR3 nucleotide sequence: TGTGCTAGCAGTTTATCTCCAAAATCTCTCCAGTACTTC.

This sequence joins TRBV7-9 and TRBJ2-7; D assignment may be TRBD1 or TRBD2 (5 bases each). The V end lost 7 bases, the J end lost 4 bases, and 14 bases lay between the germline ends. CDR1 SEHNR and CDR2 FQNEAQ come from the germline V gene (reference sequence). This CDR3 spans 13 amino acids. As DNA, the CDR3 is TGTGCCAGCAACCCAGGGACCGTATACGAGCAGTACTTC. It is translated as CASNPGTVYEQYF.

The V and J genes are TRBV28 and TRBJ1-4, with D perhaps TRBD1 (5 bases). The V gene's germline CDR1 is MDHEN and CDR2 SYDVKM. This CDR3 region has 13 residues. The ends were cut back, 5 bases at V and 11 bases at J, with 15 bases in the middle. CDR3 protein: CASSPNPGRKLFF. The CDR3 DNA is TGTGCCAGCAGTCCTAATCCGGGACGGAAACTGTTTTTT.

This clone was seen a few times. For the CDR3, the DNA is TGTGCCAGCAGTGGTCAGGAAGTTTCCGGTGAGCAGTTCTTC. Residues: CASSGQEVSGEQFF. This rearrangement joins TRBV2 to TRBJ2-1; D unclear. The CDR3 spans 14 residues. Germline assignment: CDR1 SNHLY and CDR2 FYNNEI. V shed 4 bases and J shed 9 bases, with 16 bases lying between them.

This sequence joins TRBV2 and TRBJ2-1; TRBD2 agrees at 9 bases. CDR1 and CDR2 from the germline V gene are SNHLY and FYNNEI. This CDR3 spans 15 amino acids. Losses at the gene ends were 7 bases for V and 3 bases for J; bases not matched to a gene: 7. CDR3: CASKRREGFYNEQFF. CDR3 sequence (DNA): TGTGCCAGCAAAAGGCGGGAGGGATTCTACAATGAGCAGTTCTTC.

The chain couples TRBV29-1 to TRBJ1-1; D uncertain. This CDR3 comprises 12 residues. In germline, CDR1 is SQVTM, CDR2 ANQGSEA. V lost 4 bases to trimming and J lost 3 bases, with 9 bases between them. The CDR3, as DNA: TGCAGCGTTGTCGGGTGGGACACTGAAGCTTTCTTT. Amino acid sequence: CSVVGWDTEAFF.

The chain links TRBV2 to TRBJ2-5, with 10 bases matching TRBD2. The V gene end was trimmed by 7 bases and the J gene end by 4 bases; junction bases not matched to a gene: 6. The length of the CDR3 is 14 residues. CDR1 is SNHLY and CDR2 is FYNNEI in the germline V gene. The CDR3 sequence is CASTLAGVRETQYF. The CDR3 DNA reads as TGTGCCAGCACCCTAGCGGGAGTTCGAGAGACCCAGTACTTC.

This chain links TRBV28 with TRBJ2-7; tentative D call: TRBD1 (6 bases). CDR3 length: 15 residues. V was clipped by 4 bases and J by 5 bases, with 18 bases between them. CDR1 MDHEN and CDR2 SYDVKM come from the germline V gene. CDR3 protein: CASSSPPFPGDEQYF. The DNA for the CDR3 is TGTGCCAGCAGTTCGCCACCATTTCCAGGGGACGAGCAGTACTTC. Combining the CDR3 with reference TRBV28 and TRBJ2-7 gives the whole variable domain DVKVTQSSRYLVKRTGEKVFLECVQDMDHENMFWYRQDPGLGLRLIYFSYDVKMKEKGDIPEGYSVSREKKERFSLILESASTNQTSMYLCASSSPPFPGDEQYFGPGTRLTVT.

This clone appeared many times. The chain combines TRBV7-9 with TRBJ2-7; perhaps TRBD1 as D (6 bases). The V and J ends lost 6 bases and 12 bases respectively, with 18 bases between them. Germline lookup yields CDR1 SEHNR and CDR2 FQNEAQ (reference sequence). This CDR3 comprises 12 residues. CDR3 region: CASSLDRPQVYF. CDR3 sequence (DNA): TGTGCCAGCAGTTTGGACAGACCGCAGGTGTACTTC.

The DNA for the CDR3 is TGTGCCAGCAGTGGGGGACAGGCGGGTCAGCCCCAGCATTTT. Protein product: CASSGGQAGQPQHF. The chain joins TRBV6-1 to TRBJ1-5; 8 bases are shared with TRBD1. The CDR3 spans 14 residues. The germline V gene has CDR1 MNHNS and CDR2 SASEGT. V lost 4 bases, J lost 6 bases, and 5 bases stayed unmatched.

This chain connects TRBV10-2 to TRBJ1-1; 8 nucleotides line up with TRBD1. This CDR3 contains 16 residues. The J segment lost 5 bases and the V segment lost 6 bases, leaving 14 bases of the junction unmatched. CDR1 is WSHSY and CDR2 is SAAADI in the germline V gene. In nucleotides, the CDR3 is TGCGCCAGCAGGCCGACCGGACAGGGACCCCAGACTGAAGCTTTCTTT. Translated: CASRPTGQGPQTEAFF.

A single count supports this clone. CDR3: CASSLAPIRDSGNTIYF. The CDR3 nucleotides read TGCGCCAGCAGCTTGGCCCCGATCCGGGACTCTGGAAACACCATATATTTT. The V call is TRBV5-1, the J call TRBJ1-3; D is unresolved. Germline assignment: CDR1 SGHRS and CDR2 YFSETQ. The CDR3 has 17 amino acids. Trimming stripped 0 bases from V and 0 bases from J, with 13 bases between.

The genes are TRBV18 and TRBJ2-3; 8 bases map to TRBD1. The length of the CDR3 is 15 residues. V trimming: 3 bases; J trimming: 5 bases; junction bases outside the gene matches: 7. CDR1 KGHSH and CDR2 LQKENI come from the germline V gene. The CDR3 spells CASSPNTGGRDTQYF. CDR3 sequence (DNA): TGTGCCAGCTCACCTAATACAGGGGGTAGAGATACGCAGTATTTT.

The chain uses TRBV28 and TRBJ2-7; 9 bases are shared with TRBD2. CDR3 length: 14 residues. J was trimmed by 2 bases and V by 7 bases; bases with no gene match: 6. Germline lookup yields CDR1 MDHEN and CDR2 SYDVKM. CDR3 region: CASNQAGGAYEQYF. CDR3 nucleotide sequence: TGTGCCAGCAACCAAGCGGGAGGTGCCTACGAGCAGTACTTC.

The V and J genes are TRBV28 and TRBJ1-2; D is perhaps TRBD1 (6 bases). This CDR3 has 14 residues. Germline CDR1 and CDR2: MDHEN and SYDVKM. V lost 3 bases and J 2 bases, leaving 10 bases between the germline ends. DNA of the CDR3: TGTGCCAGCAGTTTTGAGGGGGGAAACTATGGCTACACCTTC. It specifies CASSFEGGNYGYTF.

This rearrangement joins TRBV6-6 to TRBJ1-5, with 9 bases identical to TRBD1. The CDR3 is made up of 14 amino acids. Germline V gene lookup returns CDR1 MNHNY and CDR2 SVGAGI (reference sequence). The trim removed 10 bases at V and 4 bases at J, leaving 8 bases unmatched. The CDR3 sequence is CATTDRGSNQPQHF. The CDR3 nucleotides are TGTGCCACTACCGACAGGGGGAGTAATCAGCCCCAGCATTTT.

This clone was seen just once. This rearrangement joins TRBV27 to TRBJ1-1; no clear D. CDR1 and CDR2 (germline): MNHEY, SMNVEV (reference sequence). The V end was cut by 3 bases, the J end by 3 bases, with 14 bases between. CDR3 length equals 15 residues. CDR3 in DNA: TGTGCCAGCAGTTTGTCCCCGGGATCAGACACTGAAGCTTTCTTT. Residues: CASSLSPGSDTEAFF.

This rearrangement joins TRBV6-1 to TRBJ1-2, with TRBD1 identical over 7 bases. This CDR3 comprises 14 residues. Germline CDR1 is MNHNS and CDR2 is SASEGT. Trimming cost V 7 bases and J 2 bases; bases outside gene matches: 7. CDR3 residues: CASTVGQTNYGYTF. CDR3 bases: TGTGCCAGCACCGTGGGACAGACAAACTATGGCTACACCTTC.

The chain couples TRBV18 to TRBJ2-1; 8 nucleotides agree with TRBD1. The germline V gene encodes CDR1 KGHSH and CDR2 LQKENI. V lost 3 bases to trimming and J lost 0 bases; unmatched junction nucleotides: 7. The CDR3 sequence is 17 residues long. The CDR3 is CASSPYRTGSSYNEQFF. The CDR3 DNA is TGTGCCAGCTCACCCTACCGGACAGGGAGCTCCTACAATGAGCAGTTCTTC.

The rearrangement joins TRBV30 to TRBJ2-5; TRBD1 might be the D (6 bases). CDR1 GTSNPN and CDR2 SVGIG come from the germline V gene (reference sequence). This CDR3 spans 13 amino acids. Between the trimmed V and J ends, which lost 3 bases and 5 bases, there was a span of 13 bases. The CDR3 is CAWSLQGRETQYF. CDR3 bases: TGTGCCTGGAGCTTACAGGGAAGGGAGACCCAGTACTTC.

This chain uses TRBV6-5 with TRBJ2-5, with TRBD2 identical over 7 bases. Trimming removed 0 bases from V and 4 bases from J; junction bases left unmatched: 5. Germline CDR1 and CDR2: MNHEY and SVGAGI. CDR3 length equals 15 residues. The CDR3 bases are TGTGCCAGCAGTTACTCGAGCGGGGAGGGAGAGACCCAGTACTTC. Translated, it gives CASSYSSGEGETQYF.

The chain employs TRBV11-2 and TRBJ1-1; 9 nucleotides match TRBD1. V lost 6 bases, J lost 1 base, and 9 bases stayed unmatched. This CDR3 is 16 amino acids long. Germline V lookup: CDR1 SGHAT, CDR2 FQNNGV. The CDR3 is CASRYGTGLWNTEAFF. In DNA, the CDR3 is TGTGCCAGCAGGTACGGGACAGGGCTCTGGAACACTGAAGCTTTCTTT. Full variable domain (missing parts from reference TRBV11-2 and TRBJ1-1): EAGVAQSPRYKIIEKRQSVAFWCNPISGHATLYWYQQILGQGPKLLIQFQNNGVVDDSQLPKDRFSAERLKGVDSTLKIQPAKLEDSAVYLCASRYGTGLWNTEAFFGQGTRLTVV.